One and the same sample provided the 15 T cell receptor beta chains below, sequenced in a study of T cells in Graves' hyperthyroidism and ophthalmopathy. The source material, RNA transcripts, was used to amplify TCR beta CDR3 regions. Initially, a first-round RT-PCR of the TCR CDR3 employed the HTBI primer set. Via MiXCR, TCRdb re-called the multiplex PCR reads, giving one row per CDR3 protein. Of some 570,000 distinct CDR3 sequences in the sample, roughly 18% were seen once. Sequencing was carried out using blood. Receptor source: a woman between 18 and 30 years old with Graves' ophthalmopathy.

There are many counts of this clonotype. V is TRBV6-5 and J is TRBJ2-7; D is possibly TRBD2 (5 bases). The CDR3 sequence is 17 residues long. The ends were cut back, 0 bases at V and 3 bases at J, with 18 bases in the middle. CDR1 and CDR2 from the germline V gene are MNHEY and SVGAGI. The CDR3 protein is CASSYSRRGFESYEQYF. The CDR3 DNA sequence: TGTGCCAGCAGTTACTCGCGACGAGGGTTCGAGAGCTACGAGCAGTACTTC.

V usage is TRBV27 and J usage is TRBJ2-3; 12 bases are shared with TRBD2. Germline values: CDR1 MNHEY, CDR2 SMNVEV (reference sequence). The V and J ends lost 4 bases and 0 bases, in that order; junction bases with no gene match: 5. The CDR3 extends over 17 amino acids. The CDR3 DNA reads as TGTGCCAGCAGTTCGTCTAGCGGGAGGGCTAGCACAGATACGCAGTATTTT. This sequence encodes CASSSSSGRASTDTQYF.

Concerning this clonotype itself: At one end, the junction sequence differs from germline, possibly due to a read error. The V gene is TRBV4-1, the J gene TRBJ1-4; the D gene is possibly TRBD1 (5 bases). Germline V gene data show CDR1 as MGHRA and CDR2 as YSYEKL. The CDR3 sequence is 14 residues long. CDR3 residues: CASNQGVGGEKLFF. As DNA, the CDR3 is TGCGCCAGCAACCAAGGGGTTGGAGGTGAAAAACTGTTTTTT.

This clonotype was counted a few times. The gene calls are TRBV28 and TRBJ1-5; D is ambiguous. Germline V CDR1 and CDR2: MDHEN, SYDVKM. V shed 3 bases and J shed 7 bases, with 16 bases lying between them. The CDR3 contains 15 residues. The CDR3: CASSFTIAGAQPQHF. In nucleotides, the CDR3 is TGTGCCAGCAGTTTTACGATAGCAGGTGCCCAGCCCCAGCATTTT. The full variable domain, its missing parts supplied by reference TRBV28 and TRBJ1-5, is DVKVTQSSRYLVKRTGEKVFLECVQDMDHENMFWYRQDPGLGLRLIYFSYDVKMKEKGDIPEGYSVSREKKERFSLILESASTNQTSMYLCASSFTIAGAQPQHFGDGTRLSIL.

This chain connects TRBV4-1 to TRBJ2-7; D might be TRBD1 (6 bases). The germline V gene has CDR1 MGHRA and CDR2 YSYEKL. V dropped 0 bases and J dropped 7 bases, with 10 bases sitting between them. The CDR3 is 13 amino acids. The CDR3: CASSQEGADEQYF. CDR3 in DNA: TGCGCCAGCAGCCAAGAGGGGGCTGATGAGCAGTACTTC.

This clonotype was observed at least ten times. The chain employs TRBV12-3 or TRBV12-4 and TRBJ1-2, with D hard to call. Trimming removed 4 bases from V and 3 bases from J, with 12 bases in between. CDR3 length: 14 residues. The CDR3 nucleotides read TGTGCCAGCAGTTCTGTAGACGTTGACTATGGCTACACCTTC. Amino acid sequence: CASSSVDVDYGYTF.

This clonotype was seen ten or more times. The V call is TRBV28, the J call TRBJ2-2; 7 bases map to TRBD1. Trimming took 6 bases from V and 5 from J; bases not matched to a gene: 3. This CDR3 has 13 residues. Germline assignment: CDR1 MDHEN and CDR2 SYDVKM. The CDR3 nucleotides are TGTGCCAGCAGACAGACAGGGACCGGGGAGCTGTTTTTT. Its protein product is CASRQTGTGELFF.

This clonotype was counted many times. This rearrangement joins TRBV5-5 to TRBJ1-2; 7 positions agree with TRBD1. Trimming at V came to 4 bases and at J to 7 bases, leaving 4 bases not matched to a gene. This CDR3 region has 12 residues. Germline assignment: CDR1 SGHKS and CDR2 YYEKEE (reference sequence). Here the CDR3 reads CASSTTGIGYTF. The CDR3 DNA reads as TGTGCCAGCAGCACGACAGGGATTGGCTACACCTTC.

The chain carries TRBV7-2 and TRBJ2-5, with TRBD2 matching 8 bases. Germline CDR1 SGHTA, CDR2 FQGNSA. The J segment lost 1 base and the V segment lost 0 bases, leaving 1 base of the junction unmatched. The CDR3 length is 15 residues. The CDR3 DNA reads TGTGCCAGCAGCTTAGCTGGACTAGCCCAAGAGACCCAGTACTTC. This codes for CASSLAGLAQETQYF.

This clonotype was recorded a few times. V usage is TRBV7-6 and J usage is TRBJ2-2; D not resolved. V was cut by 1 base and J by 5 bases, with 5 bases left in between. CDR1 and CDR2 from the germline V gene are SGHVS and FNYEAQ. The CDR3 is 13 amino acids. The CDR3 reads CASSLEWTGELFF. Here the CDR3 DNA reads TGTGCCAGCAGCTTAGAATGGACCGGGGAGCTGTTTTTT. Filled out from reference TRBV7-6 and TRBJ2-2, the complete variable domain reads GAGVSQSPRYKVTKRGQDVALRCDPISGHVSLYWYRQALGQGPEFLTYFNYEAQQDKSGLPNDRFSAERPEGSISTLTIQRTEQRDSAMYRCASSLEWTGELFFGEGSRLTVL.

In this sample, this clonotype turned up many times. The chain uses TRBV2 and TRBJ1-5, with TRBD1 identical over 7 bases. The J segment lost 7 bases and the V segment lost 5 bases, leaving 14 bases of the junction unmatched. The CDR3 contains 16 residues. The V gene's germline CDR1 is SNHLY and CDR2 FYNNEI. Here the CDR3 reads CASSTSRDRSLQPQHF. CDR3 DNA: TGTGCCAGCAGTACTTCCCGGGACAGAAGCCTGCAGCCCCAGCATTTT.

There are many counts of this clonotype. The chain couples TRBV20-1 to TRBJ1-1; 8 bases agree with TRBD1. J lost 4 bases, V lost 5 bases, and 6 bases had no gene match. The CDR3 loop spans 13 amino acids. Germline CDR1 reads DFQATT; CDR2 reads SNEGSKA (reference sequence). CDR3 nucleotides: TGCAGTGCTTACTCAGGGGGCCGCACTGAAGCTTTCTTT. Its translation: CSAYSGGRTEAFF.

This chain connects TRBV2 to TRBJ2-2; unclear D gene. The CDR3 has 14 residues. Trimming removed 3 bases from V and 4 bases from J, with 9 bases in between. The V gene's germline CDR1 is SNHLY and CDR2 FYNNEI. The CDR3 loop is CASSDAGFTGELFF. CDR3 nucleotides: TGTGCCAGCAGTGATGCAGGATTCACCGGGGAGCTGTTTTTT.

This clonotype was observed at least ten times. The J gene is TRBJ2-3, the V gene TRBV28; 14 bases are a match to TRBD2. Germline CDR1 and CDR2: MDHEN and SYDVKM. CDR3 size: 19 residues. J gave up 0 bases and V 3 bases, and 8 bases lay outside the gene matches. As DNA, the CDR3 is TGTGCCAGCAGTTTCCTGGGACTAGCGGGAGAAGGGAGCACAGATACGCAGTATTTT. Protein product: CASSFLGLAGEGSTDTQYF.

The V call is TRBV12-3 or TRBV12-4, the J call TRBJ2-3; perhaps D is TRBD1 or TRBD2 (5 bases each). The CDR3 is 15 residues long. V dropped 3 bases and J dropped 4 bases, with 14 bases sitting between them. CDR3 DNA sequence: TGTGCCAGCAGTTTCGCTAGCAGGGACGCAGATACGCAGTATTTT. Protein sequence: CASSFASRDADTQYF.